Shown below are 9 T cell receptor beta chains from a single sample sequenced in a study of shared clonotypes between healthy human individuals. It was CD45RO-negative cells, positively selected for CCR7, that made up naive CD8 cells, with terminally differentiated effector memory CD45RA+ cells excluded. The protocol was immunoSEQ multiplex PCR, while the TCRdb copy is restricted to in-frame clones and leaves out a portion. The data contain roughly 1,800,000 clones, about 95% of them seen just once; the ten biggest clones take up approximately 1%. Sequences were obtained from naive CD8+ T cells sorted from blood. Receptors were obtained from a man younger than 35 in good health.

This clone was counted between two and nine times. The chain carries TRBV11-2 and TRBJ1-2; 9 bases agree with TRBD1. This CDR3 is built from 14 residues. The trim removed 5 bases at V and 5 bases at J, leaving 6 bases unmatched. Germline loops: CDR1 SGHAT, CDR2 FQNNGV. DNA for the CDR3: TGTGCCAGCAGCCTTCTGGGGACAGGGTATGGCTACACCTTC. Translating it yields CASSLLGTGYGYTF.

This chain links TRBV6-5 with TRBJ1-2; D remains ambiguous. Germline assignment: CDR1 MNHEY and CDR2 SVGAGI. V lost 8 bases to trimming and J lost 2 bases, with 9 bases between them. The CDR3 runs to 12 residues. This CDR3 reads CASAALNYGYTF. CDR3 DNA sequence: TGTGCCAGCGCGGCTCTAAACTATGGCTACACCTTC.

V and J are TRBV7-9 and TRBJ1-1, with a tentative D call TRBD1 (5 bases). From germline, CDR1 is SEHNR and CDR2 FQNEAQ (reference sequence). Deletions cut 7 bases from V and 3 bases from J, with 12 bases between. The CDR3 covers 13 residues. Written as DNA, the CDR3 is TGTGCCAGCACCGGGGGTCGTGACACTGAAGCTTTCTTT. Its protein product is CASTGGRDTEAFF.

This sequence joins TRBV7-2 and TRBJ2-7, with D maybe TRBD2 (5 bases). The CDR3 runs to 15 residues. Germline V lookup: CDR1 SGHTA, CDR2 FQGNSA. V lost 2 bases and J 0 bases, leaving 11 bases between the germline ends. The CDR3 nucleotides are TGTGCCAGCAGCTTAAAAGAGGGCACCTCCTACGAGCAGTACTTC. Its protein is CASSLKEGTSYEQYF.

Concerning this clone itself: The sample has other DNA sequences that encode this CDR3 too. The chain joins TRBV10-3 to TRBJ2-2; TRBD1 might be the D (6 bases). In germline, CDR1 is ENHRY, CDR2 SYGVKD. The V end lost 4 bases, the J end lost 0 bases, and 9 bases lay between the germline ends. The CDR3 totals 15 residues. The CDR3 sequence is CAISAGTTNTGELFF. The CDR3, as DNA: TGTGCCATCAGTGCTGGGACAACGAACACCGGGGAGCTGTTTTTT.

J is TRBJ2-3 and V is TRBV11-2; no clear D. The germline gives CDR1 SGHAT, CDR2 FQNNGV. The CDR3 sequence is 15 residues long. V was shortened by 5 bases and J by 7 bases, with 19 bases between the two germline ends. CDR3 sequence reads: CASSHPGYLGYTQYF. CDR3 nucleotide sequence: TGTGCCAGCAGCCATCCCGGTTACCTAGGGTATACGCAGTATTTT.

The V and J genes are TRBV30 and TRBJ2-7; TRBD1 aligns across 7 bases. In germline, CDR1 is GTSNPN, CDR2 SVGIG (reference sequence). V dropped 0 bases and J dropped 3; count of bases not matched to a gene: 5. This CDR3 spans 14 amino acids. The CDR3 here is CAWSVRDRGYEQYF. The CDR3 nucleotides are TGTGCCTGGAGTGTTAGGGACAGAGGCTACGAGCAGTACTTC.

V gene TRBV10-2 combines with J gene TRBJ2-1; the D gene is possibly TRBD2 (5 bases). This CDR3 spans 13 amino acids. Trimming removed 8 bases from V and 7 bases from J, with 15 bases in between. Germline CDR1 and CDR2: WSHSY and SAAADI. CDR3 residues: CASEDFPGNEQFF. CDR3 DNA sequence: TGCGCCAGCGAGGACTTCCCCGGGAATGAGCAGTTCTTC.

The chain employs TRBV27 and TRBJ2-7, with TRBD1 matching 7 bases. In germline, CDR1 is MNHEY, CDR2 SMNVEV (reference sequence). J was trimmed by 6 bases and V by 8 bases; bases with no gene match: 7. The CDR3 consists of 12 residues. The CDR3 DNA follows: TGTGCCAGCGGAGTTAACAGGGGCGAGCAGTACTTC. This codes for CASGVNRGEQYF.